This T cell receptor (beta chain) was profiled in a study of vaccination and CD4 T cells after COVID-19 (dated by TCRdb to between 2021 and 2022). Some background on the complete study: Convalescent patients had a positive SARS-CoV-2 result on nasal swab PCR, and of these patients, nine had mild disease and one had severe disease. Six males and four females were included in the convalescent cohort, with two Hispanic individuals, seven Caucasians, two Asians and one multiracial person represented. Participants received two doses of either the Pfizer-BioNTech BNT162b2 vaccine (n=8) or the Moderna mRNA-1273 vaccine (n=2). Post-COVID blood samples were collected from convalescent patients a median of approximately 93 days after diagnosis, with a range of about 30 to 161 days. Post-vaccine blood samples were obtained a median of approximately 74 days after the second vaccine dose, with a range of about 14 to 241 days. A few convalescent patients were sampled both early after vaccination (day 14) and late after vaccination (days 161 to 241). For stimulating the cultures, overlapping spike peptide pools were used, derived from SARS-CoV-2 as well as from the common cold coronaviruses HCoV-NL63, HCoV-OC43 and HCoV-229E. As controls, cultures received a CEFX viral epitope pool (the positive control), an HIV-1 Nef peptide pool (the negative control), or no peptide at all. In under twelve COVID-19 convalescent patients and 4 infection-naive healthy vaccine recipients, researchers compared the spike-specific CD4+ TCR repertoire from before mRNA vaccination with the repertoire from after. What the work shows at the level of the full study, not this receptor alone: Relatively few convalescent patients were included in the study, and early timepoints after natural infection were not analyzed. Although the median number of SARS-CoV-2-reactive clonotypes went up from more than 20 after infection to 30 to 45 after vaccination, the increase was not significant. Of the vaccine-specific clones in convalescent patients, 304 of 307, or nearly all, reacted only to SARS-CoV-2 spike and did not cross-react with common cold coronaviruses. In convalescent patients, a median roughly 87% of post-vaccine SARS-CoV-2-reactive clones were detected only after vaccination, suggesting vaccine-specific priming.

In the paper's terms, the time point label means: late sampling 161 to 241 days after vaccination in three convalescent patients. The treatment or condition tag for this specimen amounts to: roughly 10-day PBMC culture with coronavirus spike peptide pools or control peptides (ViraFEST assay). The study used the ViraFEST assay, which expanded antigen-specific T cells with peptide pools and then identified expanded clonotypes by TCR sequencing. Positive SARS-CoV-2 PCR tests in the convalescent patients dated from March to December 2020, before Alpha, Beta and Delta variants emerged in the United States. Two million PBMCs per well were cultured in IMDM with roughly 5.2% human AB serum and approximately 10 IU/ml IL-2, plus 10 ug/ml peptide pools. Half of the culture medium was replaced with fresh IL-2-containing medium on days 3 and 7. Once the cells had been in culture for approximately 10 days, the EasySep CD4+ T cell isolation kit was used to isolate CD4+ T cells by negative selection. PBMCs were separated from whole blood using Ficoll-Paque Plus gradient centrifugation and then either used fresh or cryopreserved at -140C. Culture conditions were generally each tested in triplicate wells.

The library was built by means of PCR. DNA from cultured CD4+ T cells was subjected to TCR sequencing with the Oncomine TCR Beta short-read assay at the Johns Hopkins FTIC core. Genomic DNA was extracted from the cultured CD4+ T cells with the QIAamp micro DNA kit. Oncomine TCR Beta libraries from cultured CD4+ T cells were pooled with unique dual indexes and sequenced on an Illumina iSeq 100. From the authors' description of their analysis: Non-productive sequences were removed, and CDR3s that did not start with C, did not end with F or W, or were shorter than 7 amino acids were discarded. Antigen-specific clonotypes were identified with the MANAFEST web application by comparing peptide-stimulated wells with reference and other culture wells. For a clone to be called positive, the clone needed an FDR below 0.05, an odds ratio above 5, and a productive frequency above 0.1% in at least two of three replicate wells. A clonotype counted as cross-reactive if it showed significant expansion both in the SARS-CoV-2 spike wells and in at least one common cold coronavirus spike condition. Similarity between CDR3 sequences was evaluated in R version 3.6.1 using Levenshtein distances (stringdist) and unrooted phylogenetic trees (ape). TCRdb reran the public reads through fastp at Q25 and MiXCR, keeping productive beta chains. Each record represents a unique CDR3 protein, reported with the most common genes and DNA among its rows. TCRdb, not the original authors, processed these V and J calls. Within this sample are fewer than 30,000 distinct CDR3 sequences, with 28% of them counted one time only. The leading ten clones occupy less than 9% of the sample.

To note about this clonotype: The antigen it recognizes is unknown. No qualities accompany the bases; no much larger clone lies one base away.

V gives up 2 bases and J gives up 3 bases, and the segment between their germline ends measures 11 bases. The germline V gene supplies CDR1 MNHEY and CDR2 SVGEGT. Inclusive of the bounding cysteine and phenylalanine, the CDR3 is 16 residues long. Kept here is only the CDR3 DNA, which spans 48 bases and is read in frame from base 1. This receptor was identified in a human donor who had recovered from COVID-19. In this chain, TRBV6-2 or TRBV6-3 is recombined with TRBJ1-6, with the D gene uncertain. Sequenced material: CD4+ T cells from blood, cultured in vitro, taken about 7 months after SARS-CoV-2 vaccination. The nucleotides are TGTGCCAGCAGTTACCAGTCGTGGTTCTATAATTCACCCCTCCACTTT. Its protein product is CASSYQSWFYNSPLHF.